This T cell receptor beta chain was sequenced for a study of blood T cell repertoires in COVID-19. J gave up 2 bases and V 1 base, and 8 bases lay outside the gene matches. The CDR3 spans 17 residues. The germline CDR1 and CDR2 sequences are SGHAT and FQNNGV. Clones were sequenced by immunoSEQ multiplex PCR, and TCRdb holds only the in-frame ones, with some missing. The sample lists about 71,000 clones; about 81% were seen once. The chain couples TRBV11-2 to TRBJ2-1; 7 bases align to TRBD2. The TCR sequence derives from a woman of 80 years or more with acute or convalescent COVID-19. The sequenced sample consisted of peripheral blood. The CDR3 nucleotides are TGTGCCAGCAGCTTAGGGGGGAGGGCTCGGACCTACAATGAGCAGTTCTTC. Amino acids: CASSLGGRARTYNEQFF. Combining the CDR3 with reference TRBV11-2 and TRBJ2-1 gives the whole variable domain EAGVAQSPRYKIIEKRQSVAFWCNPISGHATLYWYQQILGQGPKLLIQFQNNGVVDDSQLPKDRFSAERLKGVDSTLKIQPAKLEDSAVYLCASSLGGRARTYNEQFFGPGTRLTVL.